The 28 T cell receptor beta chains reported below all come from one sample, sequenced in a study of identical twins. TCRdb analysed the 5' RACE reads with MiXCR anew, one entry per CDR3 protein. The sample has approximately 590,000 distinct CDR3 sequences; 9.5% to 10% are singletons. This sample was also put to use in a study of yellow fever vaccine responses in identical twins.

Specimen: PBMCs. Receptor source: a woman aged 18-29 years in good health.

This clonotype appeared a few times. The chain combines TRBV6-1 with TRBJ1-1; D is unclear. CDR3 length equals 12 residues. Germline CDR1 MNHNS, CDR2 SASEGT. Trimming took 9 bases from V and 1 from J, leaving 9 bases between them. CDR3 loop: CASYQANTEAFF. As DNA, the CDR3 is TGTGCCAGTTATCAGGCGAACACTGAAGCTTTCTTT.

The sample holds many counts of this clonotype. V usage is TRBV14 and J usage is TRBJ2-3; 13 nucleotides match TRBD2. The CDR3 is made up of 17 amino acids. In germline, CDR1 is SGHDN, CDR2 FVKESK. V lost 6 bases to trimming and J lost 1 base; unmatched junction nucleotides: 7. This CDR3 reads CASRRGGTSGGTDTQYF. The CDR3 DNA reads as TGTGCCAGCAGAAGAGGAGGGACTAGCGGGGGCACAGATACGCAGTATTTT. Supplemented by reference TRBV14 and TRBJ2-3, the full variable domain reads EAGVTQFPSHSVIEKGQTVTLRCDPISGHDNLYWYRRVMGKEIKFLLHFVKESKQDESGMPNNRFLAERTGGTYSTLKVQPAELEDSGVYFCASRRGGTSGGTDTQYFGPGTRLTVL.

This clonotype was seen a handful of times. This rearrangement joins TRBV7-2 to TRBJ1-6, with D tentatively TRBD1 (5 bases). Germline-derived CDR1 and CDR2 are SGHTA and FQGNSA. The CDR3 has 15 residues. The germline V and J ends were trimmed by 4 bases and 7 bases, with 14 bases remaining between them. CDR3: CASSWAGRINSPLHF. CDR3 nucleotides: TGTGCCAGCAGCTGGGCAGGGCGAATCAATTCACCCCTCCACTTT.

The rearrangement links TRBV28 to TRBJ2-3; no reliable D call. Germline V gene sequence: CDR1 MDHEN, CDR2 SYDVKM. Trimming removed 8 bases at V and 2 bases at J, with 14 bases between. This CDR3 spans 14 amino acids. The CDR3 DNA follows: TGTGCCAGCTTTCCGGGCACCTACACAGATACGCAGTATTTT. Its protein is CASFPGTYTDTQYF.

This chain connects TRBV12-3 or TRBV12-4 to TRBJ2-1; 11 nucleotides line up with TRBD2. There are 20 residues in the CDR3. Trimming cost V 5 bases and J 7 bases; bases outside gene matches: 22. CDR3 bases: TGTGCCAGCAGTCGTAAGGGCAAACTAATAGCGGGAGGGCCCTGGAATGAGCAGTTCTTC. This encodes CASSRKGKLIAGGPWNEQFF.

This clonotype was counted many times. This chain joins TRBV5-1 and TRBJ2-2, with TRBD1 identical over 9 bases. The CDR3 is 16 residues long. V gave up 0 bases and J gave up 4 bases; unmatched junction bases: 4. Looked up from germline, CDR1 is SGHRS and CDR2 is YFSETQ. For the CDR3, the DNA is TGCGCCAGCAGCTTGGCCGGGACAGGGAGCACCGGGGAGCTGTTTTTT. Encoded protein: CASSLAGTGSTGELFF.

This sequence joins TRBV29-1 and TRBJ1-2; 7 bases fit TRBD1. The CDR3 is made up of 14 amino acids. Unmatched junction bases numbered 7, after V lost 3 bases and J lost 3 bases. Looked up from germline, CDR1 is SQVTM and CDR2 is ANQGSEA. CDR3 in amino acids: CSVDSGRGDYGYTF. The CDR3 bases are TGCAGCGTTGATTCTGGCAGGGGGGACTATGGCTACACCTTC. The full variable domain, with the rest looked up from reference TRBV29-1 and TRBJ1-2, is SAVISQKPSRDICQRGTSLTIQCQVDSQVTMMFWYRQQPGQSLTLIATANQGSEATYESGFVIDKFPISRPNLTFSTLTVSNMSPEDSSIYLCSVDSGRGDYGYTFGSGTRLTVV.

This clonotype was seen more than once but under ten times. The CDR3 DNA sequence: TGCAGCGTTTCGGGTAGAACCTACGAGCAGTACTTC. Translation: CSVSGRTYEQYF. V gene TRBV29-1 combines with J gene TRBJ2-7; D gene ambiguous. V lost 5 bases, J lost 2 bases, and 10 bases lay in between. The CDR3 length is 12 residues. CDR1 is SQVTM and CDR2 is ANQGSEA in the germline V gene.

The V gene is TRBV29-1, the J gene TRBJ1-5; D unclear. Germline CDR1 is SQVTM and CDR2 is ANQGSEA. CDR3 size: 13 residues. Trimming took 6 bases from V and 0 from J, leaving 9 bases between them. The CDR3 region has the DNA TGCAGCGTCGGCGATTATAGCAATCAGCCCCAGCATTTT. It is translated as CSVGDYSNQPQHF.

In this sample, this clonotype turned up a few times. The V call is TRBV7-2, the J call TRBJ2-5; 13 bases agree with TRBD2. The CDR3 extends over 17 amino acids. Germline V gene sequence: CDR1 SGHTA, CDR2 FQGNSA. After removal of 0 bases from V and 2 bases from J, the junction contained 3 bases not matched to a gene. This CDR3 reads CASSLAGTSGVQETQYF. CDR3 DNA sequence: TGTGCCAGCAGCTTAGCTGGGACTAGCGGGGTTCAAGAGACCCAGTACTTC.

The chain has TRBV29-1 and TRBJ2-3, with 12 positions matching TRBD2. CDR3 length: 14 residues. V dropped 4 bases and J dropped 8; count of bases not matched to a gene: 7. Germline-derived CDR1 and CDR2 are SQVTM and ANQGSEA. The CDR3 bases are TGCAGCGTTGCTCGGCTAGCGGGAGGGCCTACGCAGTATTTT. Amino acids: CSVARLAGGPTQYF.

The rearrangement joins TRBV10-3 to TRBJ2-7, with TRBD1 as a possible D gene (6 bases). V lost 6 bases and J lost 0, with 15 bases in between. Germline CDR1 is ENHRY and CDR2 is SYGVKD. This CDR3 spans 15 amino acids. The CDR3 here is CAISPGTRSSYEQYF. CDR3 in DNA: TGTGCCATCAGCCCCGGGACACGGAGCTCCTACGAGCAGTACTTC.

In this sample, this clonotype turned up a few times. J is TRBJ2-7 and V is TRBV7-2; 10 bases align to TRBD1. The V gene's germline CDR1 is SGHTA and CDR2 FQGNSA. The CDR3 loop spans 16 amino acids. V gave up 5 bases and J gave up 2 bases; unmatched junction bases: 9. CDR3 sequence reads: CASSATPGTGAYEQYF. CDR3 bases: TGTGCCAGCAGCGCTACACCCGGGACAGGGGCCTACGAGCAGTACTTC.

This clonotype was detected only once. The rearrangement links TRBV7-2 to TRBJ2-7; 11 nucleotides align to TRBD2. This CDR3 is 17 amino acids long. Germline V gene data show CDR1 as SGHTA and CDR2 as FQGNSA. With 0 bases clipped from V and 2 bases from J, the junction kept 6 bases outside the gene matches. The CDR3 is CASSLASGRATTYEQYF. The DNA for the CDR3 is TGTGCCAGCAGCTTAGCTAGCGGGAGGGCCACTACCTACGAGCAGTACTTC.

The chain is built from TRBV6-1 and TRBJ2-4; 11 nucleotides align to TRBD1. V shed 6 bases, J shed 1 base, and the junction held 14 bases outside the gene matches. This CDR3 region has 19 residues. Per the germline V gene, CDR1 is MNHNS and CDR2 is SASEGT. The CDR3 DNA is TGTGCCAGCAGAAACGGACAGGGGGCGCTGGGGGAGGCCAAAAACATTCAGTACTTC. It yields the protein CASRNGQGALGEAKNIQYF.

This clonotype was seen ten or more times. V usage is TRBV28 and J usage is TRBJ2-6, with D perhaps TRBD2 (5 bases). Between the trimmed V and J ends, which lost 10 bases and 0 bases, there was a span of 16 bases. Germline CDR1 MDHEN, CDR2 SYDVKM. The CDR3 covers 16 residues. The DNA of the CDR3 is TGTGCCACCCAACCCCTAGGGAGCTCTGGGGCCAACGTCCTGACTTTC. This translates into CATQPLGSSGANVLTF.

This clonotype is a singleton in its sample. The chain combines TRBV29-1 with TRBJ1-2; tentative D call: TRBD1 (6 bases). Germline values: CDR1 SQVTM, CDR2 ANQGSEA. The CDR3 runs to 13 residues. V shed 6 bases and J shed 2 bases, with 13 bases lying between them. The CDR3 region is CSVFGGSNYGYTF. Here the CDR3 DNA reads TGCAGCGTCTTTGGGGGCAGCAACTATGGCTACACCTTC.

The J gene is TRBJ2-7, the V gene TRBV25-1; 7 bases match TRBD2. J gave up 4 bases and V 3 bases, and 6 bases lay outside the gene matches. The germline gives CDR1 MGHDK, CDR2 SYGVNS. The CDR3 has 14 amino acids. CDR3 amino acids: CASSDQRELYEQYF. The CDR3 DNA reads as TGTGCCAGCAGTGACCAGCGGGAACTTTACGAGCAGTACTTC.

This clonotype was counted a few times. This chain uses TRBV15 with TRBJ2-3, with TRBD2 identical over 8 bases. Trimming cost V 7 bases and J 1 base; bases outside gene matches: 7. CDR1 LNHNV and CDR2 YYDKDF come from the germline V gene (reference sequence). CDR3 length: 15 amino acids. CDR3 in DNA: TGTGCCACCATCAAGCGGGGGCGGCGCACAGATACGCAGTATTTT. The encoded protein is CATIKRGRRTDTQYF. The full variable domain, with the rest looked up from reference TRBV15 and TRBJ2-3, is DAMVIQNPRYQVTQFGKPVTLSCSQTLNHNVMYWYQQKSSQAPKLLFHYYDKDFNNEADTPDNFQSRRPNTSFCFLDIRSPGLGDTAMYLCATIKRGRRTDTQYFGPGTRLTVL.

This clonotype was picked up many times. The J gene is TRBJ2-1, the V gene TRBV20-1, with TRBD2 identical over 11 bases. With V trimmed by 5 bases and J by 5 bases, 5 bases remained unmatched. Germline lookup yields CDR1 DFQATT and CDR2 SNEGSKA (reference sequence). The CDR3 length is 14 residues. The CDR3 region is CSAALAGGHNEQFF. The DNA of the CDR3 is TGCAGTGCTGCCCTAGCGGGGGGTCACAATGAGCAGTTCTTC.

In this sample, this clonotype turned up a few times. This chain connects TRBV12-3 or TRBV12-4 to TRBJ2-5, with D possibly matching TRBD2 (5 bases). This CDR3 is built from 14 residues. V shed 5 bases and J shed 1 base, with 11 bases lying between them. The CDR3 coding sequence is TGTGCCAGCAGTCCATGGCGGGCCCAAGAGACCCAGTACTTC. Translating it yields CASSPWRAQETQYF.

This clonotype was observed many times. The CDR3 loop reads CATSRDQGNEQFF. Here the CDR3 DNA reads TGTGCCACCAGCAGAGATCAGGGGAATGAGCAGTTCTTC. V is TRBV15 and J is TRBJ2-1, with D maybe TRBD1 (6 bases). Per the germline V gene, CDR1 is LNHNV and CDR2 is YYDKDF (reference sequence). The V end was cut by 0 bases, the J end by 7 bases, with 7 bases between. This CDR3 has 13 residues.

In this sample, this clonotype turned up many times. The chain links TRBV27 to TRBJ1-1, with D unclear. This CDR3 is built from 13 residues. Trimming removed 5 bases at V and 2 bases at J, with 9 bases between. Germline-derived CDR1 and CDR2 are MNHEY and SMNVEV (reference sequence). The CDR3 nucleotides read TGTGCCAGCAGTACCGCGGGAAACACTGAAGCTTTCTTT. As protein: CASSTAGNTEAFF.

This clonotype was seen more than once but under ten times. The V gene is TRBV7-8, the J gene TRBJ2-1, with 12 bases that match TRBD2. V lost 3 bases to trimming and J lost 8 bases; unmatched junction nucleotides: 8. This CDR3 spans 16 amino acids. CDR1 and CDR2 (germline): SGHVS, FQNEAQ. CDR3 DNA sequence: TGTGCCAGCAGCTTCCCGGGACTAGCGGGTATCTATGAGCAGTTCTTC. Its translation is CASSFPGLAGIYEQFF.

This clonotype was detected many times. The CDR3 DNA sequence: TGTGCCAGCAGGTCCGGGACAGGGCCTCAGCCCCAGCATTTT. It is translated as CASRSGTGPQPQHF. J is TRBJ1-5 and V is TRBV12-3 or TRBV12-4, with 9 bases matching TRBD1. This CDR3 has 14 amino acids. Trimming took 6 bases from V and 6 from J; bases not matched to a gene: 6.

This clonotype was picked up a small number of times. The chain has TRBV11-2 and TRBJ2-3, with 10 bases fitting TRBD2. The germline CDR1 and CDR2 sequences are SGHAT and FQNNGV. The CDR3 is 18 residues long. Trimming cost V 0 bases and J 4 bases; bases outside gene matches: 10. CDR3 protein: CASSLEPGTGTSADTQYF. CDR3 DNA: TGTGCCAGCAGCTTAGAACCAGGGACCGGGACTAGCGCAGATACGCAGTATTTT.

The chain recombines TRBV6-5 with TRBJ2-7; D is unresolved. The ends were cut back, 0 bases at V and 1 base at J, with 13 bases in the middle. This CDR3 is built from 16 residues. CDR1 and CDR2 (germline): MNHEY, SVGAGI. The CDR3 coding sequence is TGTGCCAGCAGTTACTCAGGGTTTCACGAATCCTACGAGCAGTACTTC. Encoded protein: CASSYSGFHESYEQYF.

Ten or more counts support this clonotype. This chain links TRBV28 with TRBJ2-1; D is possibly TRBD1 (6 bases). Trimming removed 5 bases from V and 9 bases from J, with 11 bases in between. CDR3 length: 12 amino acids. The germline V gene has CDR1 MDHEN and CDR2 SYDVKM. The DNA of the CDR3 is TGTGCCAGCAGTAGTTGGACAGTTGAGCAGTTCTTC. It translates to CASSSWTVEQFF.